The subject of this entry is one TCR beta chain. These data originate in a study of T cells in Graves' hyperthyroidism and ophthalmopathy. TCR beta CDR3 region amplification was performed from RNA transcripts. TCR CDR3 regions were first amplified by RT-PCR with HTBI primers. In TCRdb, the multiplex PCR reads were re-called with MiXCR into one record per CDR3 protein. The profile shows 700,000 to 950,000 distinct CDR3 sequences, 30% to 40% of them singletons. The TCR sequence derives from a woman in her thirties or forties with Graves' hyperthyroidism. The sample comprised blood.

Here the CDR3 reads CASSSEILTGDYEQYF. For the CDR3, the DNA is TGTGCCAGCTCATCTGAAATCCTGACAGGAGACTACGAGCAGTACTTC. V usage is TRBV5-6 and J usage is TRBJ2-7; a weak D match, TRBD1 (6 bases). The germline CDR1 and CDR2 sequences are SGHDT and YYEEEE. V lost 7 bases and J lost 3, with 23 bases in between. This CDR3 region has 16 residues. Supplemented by reference TRBV5-6 and TRBJ2-7, the full variable domain reads DAGVTQSPTHLIKTRGQQVTLRCSPKSGHDTVSWYQQALGQGPQFIFQYYEEEERQRGNFPDRFSGHQFPNYSSELNVNALLLGDSALYLCASSSEILTGDYEQYFGPGTRLTVT.